A selection of T cell receptor beta chains follows, all from one sample in a study of T cell repertoires in cytomegalovirus infection. TCRdb processed the reads anew with MiXCR; each CDR3 protein has one entry. Of approximately 500,000 distinct CDR3 sequences listed, about 17% are singletons. The sample taken for sequencing was CD8+ T cells from PBMCs. Receptor source: a human donor in good health (CMV status not recorded). Some clones in this sample may be carry-over from other donors' samples. The CDR3 runs from the conserved cysteine through the conserved F or W.

j_call | v_call | cdr3_aa
TRBJ2-7 | TRBV27 | CASRKARGSYEQYF
TRBJ1-1 | TRBV6-1 | CASSRAAPTEAFF
TRBJ1-5 | TRBV5-6 | CASSLGVGQAQHF
TRBJ1-2 | TRBV12-3/TRBV12-4 | CASRHLGQGALYGYTF
TRBJ1-6 | TRBV27 | CASTRGNRSPLHF
TRBJ1-4 | TRBV2 | CASLDRGPYLSSTNEKLFF
TRBJ2-4 | TRBV25-1 | CASSARDSKNIQYF
TRBJ1-2 | TRBV27 | CASSVQPLPGDYGYTF
TRBJ2-1 | TRBV29-1 | CSVAGTSGGYNEQFF
TRBJ1-2 | TRBV28 | CASSLLIKADVYGYTF
TRBJ2-2 | TRBV20-1 | CSARDTQGKWNTGELFF
TRBJ1-1 | TRBV7-2 | CASSSGTGLTEAFF
TRBJ2-1 | TRBV7-3 | CASRLAGGPSYNEQFF
TRBJ2-6 | TRBV27 | CASSLVGQGANFFSGANVLTF
TRBJ2-7 | TRBV29-1 | CSVEFGTSSYEQYF
TRBJ1-4 | TRBV19 | CASSRIRDRAEKLFF
TRBJ2-2 | TRBV7-6 | CASSHDRGFAGELFF
TRBJ1-6 | TRBV28 | CASSTETGGSYNSPLHF
TRBJ2-2 | TRBV7-9 | CASSPFARADTGELFF
TRBJ2-1 | TRBV7-9 | CASSPPRRNEQFF
TRBJ2-3 | TRBV12-3/TRBV12-4 | CATEEGPGTDTQYF
TRBJ2-1 | TRBV28 | CASSPAGGSSYNEQFF
TRBJ1-5 | TRBV10-3 | CAISEPPEFSQPQHF
TRBJ1-1 | TRBV12-5 | CASGLIDTEAFF
TRBJ2-3 | TRBV25-1 | CASSGGESQYF
TRBJ2-2 | TRBV4-2 | CASSQEIPGQGNTGELFF
TRBJ1-1 | TRBV6-1 | CASGQGRNTEAFF
TRBJ1-1 | TRBV4-1 | CASSQDGSGGTEAFF
TRBJ2-5 | TRBV6-2/TRBV6-3 | CASSYTVAGLDQETQYF
TRBJ2-7 | TRBV13 | CASSSGSHEQYF
TRBJ2-7 | TRBV6-5 | CASSPFFRGSYEQYF
TRBJ2-2 | TRBV11-2 | CASSPHGAGTGELFF
TRBJ2-1 | TRBV4-2 | CASSQAGGNEQFF
TRBJ2-2 | TRBV19 | CASSIPWTSSETGELFF
TRBJ1-5 | TRBV20-1 | CSAREYTVSNQPQHF
TRBJ2-3 | TRBV7-9 | CASSFPSTTSGAPDTQYF
TRBJ2-7 | TRBV29-1 | CSVKRQGTVYEQYF
TRBJ2-1 | TRBV19 | CASTVQGSPYNEQFF
TRBJ2-2 | TRBV29-1 | CSVRTLTGELFF
TRBJ2-2 | TRBV20-1 | CSARWGDTGELFF
TRBJ2-7 | TRBV23-1 | CASSQSRPSYSYEQYF
TRBJ1-4 | TRBV20-1 | CSARSTGLNEKLFF
TRBJ1-5 | TRBV12-3/TRBV12-4 | CASSWGSFNQPQHF
TRBJ1-4 | TRBV7-6 | CASSSGQGTNEKLFF
TRBJ2-5 | TRBV10-3 | CAISESGVQETQYF
TRBJ2-7 | TRBV14 | CASSQRRQGYEQYF
TRBJ1-1 | TRBV4-1 | CASSLAGTATEAFF
TRBJ2-2 | TRBV6-5 | CASSYSQSGLGSGELFF
TRBJ1-4 | TRBV27 | CASSFFWGEGEKLFF
TRBJ2-5 | TRBV9 | CASSKTEETQYF
TRBJ2-1 | TRBV24-1 | CATSDPTGSSSYNEQFF
TRBJ2-1 | TRBV5-4 | CASSWDRASYNEQFF
TRBJ2-5 | TRBV5-1 | CASSPYGQAQETQYF
TRBJ2-5 | TRBV11-2 | CASSQPGTGEETQYF
TRBJ2-1 | TRBV7-6 | CASSFGLAGATLKPYNEQFF